This TCR beta chain emerged from a study of T-cell reconstitution after alpha-beta-depleted transplantation in children. Preparation of the TCRbeta library used unique molecular identifiers. TCRdb independently ran MiXCR on the PCR reads; one entry per CDR3 protein. The sample includes approximately 800,000 distinct CDR3 sequences, less than 20% seen only once; the top ten take roughly 5%. Trimming took off 4 bases at V and 5 bases at J, with 7 bases between the two ends. The CDR3 length is 11 residues. Germline V lookup: CDR1 SGHRS, CDR2 YFSETQ. The chain recombines TRBV5-1 with TRBJ2-7; no clear D gene. This specimen consisted of PBMCs, mostly from graft donor cells, obtained 360 days after TCRalphabeta/CD19-depleted stem cell transplant. This TCR was recovered from a male patient under 18 who had a stem cell transplant for acute lymphoblastic leukemia, so the T cells may come from the graft donor. The CDR3 nucleotides read TGCGCCAGCAGCAGGAATAACGAGCAGTACTTC. Its protein is CASSRNNEQYF.